The clone carrying this T cell receptor beta chain was seen once. This sample was taken from a study of blood T cell repertoires in COVID-19. The V gene lost 7 bases and the J gene lost 2 bases, with 4 bases spanning the gap. Germline CDR1 reads SGDLS; CDR2 reads YYNGEE. There are 12 residues in the CDR3. Sequencing was performed with immunoSEQ multiplex PCR; in TCRdb, only in-frame clones are kept and a portion is missing. The data show fewer than 350,000 clones, with 85% seen just once and 7.2% held by the top ten. The sequenced sample consisted of peripheral blood. The chain couples TRBV9 to TRBJ1-6; D gene uncertain. This receptor was taken from a human donor in a cohort sampled during active COVID-19. For the CDR3, the DNA is TGTGCCAGCGGCACCTATAATTCACCCCTCCACTTT. It yields the protein CASGTYNSPLHF.